This T cell receptor (beta chain) was obtained from a study of preoperative IRX-2 immunotherapy in early breast cancer. Data came from immunoSEQ multiplex PCR; TCRdb stores just in-frame clones and leaves some out. Of about 98,000 clones listed, around 86% are singletons. Treatment: preoperative locoregional IRX-2 cytokine immunotherapy. The TCR comes from a human donor with breast cancer. The material sequenced was tumor tissue, taken after IRX-2 immunotherapy.

The CDR3 loop reads CASSGRPTGPDEKLFF. CDR3 bases: TGTGCCAGTAGTGGTCGCCCGACAGGGCCGGATGAAAAACTGTTTTTT. The chain carries TRBV19 and TRBJ1-4; the match to TRBD1 covers 7 bases. This CDR3 comprises 16 residues. The V and J ends lost 5 bases and 6 bases, in that order; junction bases with no gene match: 12. Germline loops: CDR1 LNHDA, CDR2 SQIVND (reference sequence).